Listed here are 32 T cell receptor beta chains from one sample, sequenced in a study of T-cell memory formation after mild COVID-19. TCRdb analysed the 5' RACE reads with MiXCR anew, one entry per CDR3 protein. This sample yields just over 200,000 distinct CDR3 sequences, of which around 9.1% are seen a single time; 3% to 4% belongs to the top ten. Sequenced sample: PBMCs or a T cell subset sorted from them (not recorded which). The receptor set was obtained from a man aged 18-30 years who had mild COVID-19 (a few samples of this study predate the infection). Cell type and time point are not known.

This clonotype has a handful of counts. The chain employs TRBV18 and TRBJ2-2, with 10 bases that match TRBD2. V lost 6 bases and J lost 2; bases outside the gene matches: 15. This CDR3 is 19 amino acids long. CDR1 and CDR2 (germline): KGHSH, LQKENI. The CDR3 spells CASSSLAITSGANTGELFF. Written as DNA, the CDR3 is TGTGCCAGCTCGTCCCTCGCTATTACTAGCGGGGCTAACACCGGGGAGCTGTTTTTT. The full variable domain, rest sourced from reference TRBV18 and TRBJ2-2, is NAGVMQNPRHLVRRRGQEARLRCSPMKGHSHVYWYRQLPEEGLKFMVYLQKENIIDESGMPKERFSAEFPKEGPSILRIQQVVRGDSAAYFCASSSLAITSGANTGELFFGEGSRLTVL.

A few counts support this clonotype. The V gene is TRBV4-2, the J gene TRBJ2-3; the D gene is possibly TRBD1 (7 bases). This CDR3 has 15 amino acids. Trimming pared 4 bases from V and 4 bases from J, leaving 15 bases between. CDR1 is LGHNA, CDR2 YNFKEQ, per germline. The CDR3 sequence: CASSPQGGWPDTQYF. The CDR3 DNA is TGTGCCAGCAGCCCCCAGGGGGGATGGCCAGATACGCAGTATTTT.

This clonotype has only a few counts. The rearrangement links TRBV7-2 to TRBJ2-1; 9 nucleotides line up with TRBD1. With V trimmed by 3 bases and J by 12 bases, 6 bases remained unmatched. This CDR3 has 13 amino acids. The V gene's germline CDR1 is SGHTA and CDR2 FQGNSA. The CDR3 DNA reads TGTGCCAGCAGCTTGTCCTACAGGGGGCTGCAGTTCTTC. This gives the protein CASSLSYRGLQFF.

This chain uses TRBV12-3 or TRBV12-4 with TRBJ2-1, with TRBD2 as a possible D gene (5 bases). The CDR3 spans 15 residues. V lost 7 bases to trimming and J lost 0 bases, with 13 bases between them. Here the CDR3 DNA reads TGTGCCAGCATCTTTTCGGGGAGCTCCTACAATGAGCAGTTCTTC. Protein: CASIFSGSSYNEQFF.

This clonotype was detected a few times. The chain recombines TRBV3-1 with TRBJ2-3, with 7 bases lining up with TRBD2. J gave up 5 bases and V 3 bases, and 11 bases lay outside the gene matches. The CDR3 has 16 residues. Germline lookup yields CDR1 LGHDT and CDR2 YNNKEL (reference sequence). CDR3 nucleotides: TGTGCCAGCAGCCAGGGAACTAGCGACGGGGGAGATACGCAGTATTTT. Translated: CASSQGTSDGGDTQYF.

The CDR3 spells CASSNRARTNTEAFF. The CDR3 DNA sequence: TGTGCCAGCAGTAATCGCGCCAGAACGAACACTGAAGCTTTCTTT. The chain recombines TRBV6-5 with TRBJ1-1; D unclear. V was clipped by 5 bases and J by 1 base, with 14 bases between them. The CDR3 covers 15 residues. The germline V gene has CDR1 MNHEY and CDR2 SVGAGI.

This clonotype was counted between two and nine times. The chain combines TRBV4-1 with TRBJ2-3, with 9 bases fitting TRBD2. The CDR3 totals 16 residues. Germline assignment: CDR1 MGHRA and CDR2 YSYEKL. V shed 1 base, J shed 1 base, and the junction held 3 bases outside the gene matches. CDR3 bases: TGCGCCAGCAGCCAAGGGCCTAGCGGGGGCACAGATACGCAGTATTTT. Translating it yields CASSQGPSGGTDTQYF.

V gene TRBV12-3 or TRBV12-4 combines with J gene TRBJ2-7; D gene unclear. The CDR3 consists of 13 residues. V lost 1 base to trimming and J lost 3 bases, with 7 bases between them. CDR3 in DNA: TGTGCCAGCAGTTTAGGGCAGTTCTACGAGCAGTACGTC. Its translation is CASSLGQFYEQYV.

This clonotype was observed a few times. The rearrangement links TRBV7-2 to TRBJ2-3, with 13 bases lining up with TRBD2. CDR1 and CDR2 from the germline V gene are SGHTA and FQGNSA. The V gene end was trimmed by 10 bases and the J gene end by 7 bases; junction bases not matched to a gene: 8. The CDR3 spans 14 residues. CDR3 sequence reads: CANRLAGGPNTQYF. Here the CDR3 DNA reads TGTGCCAACAGACTAGCGGGGGGCCCTAATACGCAGTATTTT.

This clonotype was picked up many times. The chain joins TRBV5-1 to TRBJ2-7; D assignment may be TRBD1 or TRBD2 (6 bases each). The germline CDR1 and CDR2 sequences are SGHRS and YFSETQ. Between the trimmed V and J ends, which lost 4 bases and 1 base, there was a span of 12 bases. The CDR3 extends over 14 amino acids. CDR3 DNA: TGCGCCAGCAGCAAGGCGGGACAATCCTACGAGCAGTACGTC. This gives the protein CASSKAGQSYEQYV.

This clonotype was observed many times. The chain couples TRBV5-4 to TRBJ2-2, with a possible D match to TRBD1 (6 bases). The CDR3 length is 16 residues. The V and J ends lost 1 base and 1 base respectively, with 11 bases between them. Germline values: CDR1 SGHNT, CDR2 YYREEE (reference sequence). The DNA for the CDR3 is TGTGCCAGCAGCTTGATCCAGGGGATGAACACCGGGGAGCTGTTTTTT. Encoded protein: CASSLIQGMNTGELFF.

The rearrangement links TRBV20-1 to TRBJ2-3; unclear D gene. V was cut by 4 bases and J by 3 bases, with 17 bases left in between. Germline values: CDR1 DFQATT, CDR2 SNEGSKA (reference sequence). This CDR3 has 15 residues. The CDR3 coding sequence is TGCAGTGCTACCAAGGACGTCGGGCAGACAGATACGCAGTATTTT. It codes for CSATKDVGQTDTQYF.

In DNA, the CDR3 is TGTGCCAGCAGCTCGAGGAGGGATGGCTACACCTTC. Protein: CASSSRRDGYTF. The gene calls are TRBV7-2 and TRBJ1-2; D is undetermined. CDR1 is SGHTA, CDR2 FQGNSA, per germline. The V gene lost 4 bases and the J gene lost 6 bases, with 9 bases spanning the gap. The CDR3 contains 12 residues.

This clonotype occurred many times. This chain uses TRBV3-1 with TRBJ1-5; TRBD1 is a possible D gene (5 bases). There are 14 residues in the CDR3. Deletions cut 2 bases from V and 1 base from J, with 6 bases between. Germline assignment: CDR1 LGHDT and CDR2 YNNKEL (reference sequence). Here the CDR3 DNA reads TGTGCCAGCAGCCAACAGGGAAGCAATCAGCCCCAGCATTTT. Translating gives CASSQQGSNQPQHF.

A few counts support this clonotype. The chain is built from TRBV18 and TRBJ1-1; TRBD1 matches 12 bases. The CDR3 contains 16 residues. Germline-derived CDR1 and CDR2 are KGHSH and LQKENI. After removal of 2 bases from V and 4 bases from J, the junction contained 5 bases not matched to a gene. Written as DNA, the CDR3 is TGTGCCAGCTCACCATTGGGGACAGGGGGCCTCACTGAAGCTTTCTTT. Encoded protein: CASSPLGTGGLTEAFF.

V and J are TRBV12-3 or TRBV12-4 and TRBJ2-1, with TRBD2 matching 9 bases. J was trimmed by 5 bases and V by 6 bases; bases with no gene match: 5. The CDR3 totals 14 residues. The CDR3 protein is CASRPGGGDNEQFF. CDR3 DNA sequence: TGTGCCAGCAGGCCTGGCGGGGGGGACAATGAGCAGTTCTTC.

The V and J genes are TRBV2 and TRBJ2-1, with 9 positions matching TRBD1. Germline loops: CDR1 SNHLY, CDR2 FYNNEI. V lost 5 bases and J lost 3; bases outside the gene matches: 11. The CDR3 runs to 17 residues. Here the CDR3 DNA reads TGTGCCAGCAGTAACAATTACAGGGGGCGCTTCTACAATGAGCAGTTCTTC. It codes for CASSNNYRGRFYNEQFF. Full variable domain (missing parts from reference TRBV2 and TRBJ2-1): EPEVTQTPSHQVTQMGQEVILRCVPISNHLYFYWYRQILGQKVEFLVSFYNNEISEKSEIFDDQFSVERPDGSNFTLKIRSTKLEDSAMYFCASSNNYRGRFYNEQFFGPGTRLTVL.

The CDR3 protein is CASSFRWGGTTDTQYF. The CDR3 nucleotides read TGCGCCAGCAGCTTTCGGTGGGGAGGGACCACAGATACGCAGTATTTT. The J gene is TRBJ2-3, the V gene TRBV5-1, with 7 bases aligning to TRBD2. The CDR3 extends over 16 amino acids. CDR1 and CDR2 (germline): SGHRS, YFSETQ. V lost 2 bases to trimming and J lost 2 bases; unmatched junction nucleotides: 8.

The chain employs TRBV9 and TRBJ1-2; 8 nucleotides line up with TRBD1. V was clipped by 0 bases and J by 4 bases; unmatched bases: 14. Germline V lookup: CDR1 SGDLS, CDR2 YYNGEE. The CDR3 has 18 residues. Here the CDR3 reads CASSVAQGAGLSSYGYTF. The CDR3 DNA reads TGTGCCAGCAGCGTAGCCCAGGGGGCAGGGTTGTCCAGCTATGGCTACACCTTC.

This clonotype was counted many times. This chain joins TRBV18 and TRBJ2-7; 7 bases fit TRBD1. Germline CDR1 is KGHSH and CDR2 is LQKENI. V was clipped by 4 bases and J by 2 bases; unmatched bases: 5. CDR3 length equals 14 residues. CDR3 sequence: CASSRDREPYEQYV. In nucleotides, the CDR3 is TGTGCCAGCTCACGCGACAGGGAACCCTACGAGCAGTACGTC.

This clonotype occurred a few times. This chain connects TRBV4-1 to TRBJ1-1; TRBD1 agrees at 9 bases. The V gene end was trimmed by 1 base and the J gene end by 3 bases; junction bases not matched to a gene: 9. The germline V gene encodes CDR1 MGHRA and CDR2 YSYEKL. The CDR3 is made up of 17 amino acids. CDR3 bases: TGCGCCAGCAGCCAAGTAACCGGGACAGGGCATCACACTGAAGCTTTCTTT. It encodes CASSQVTGTGHHTEAFF.

The CDR3 spells CASSLAGGEAQYF. CDR3 DNA: TGCGCCAGCAGCTTGGCCGGGGGAGAAGCGCAGTATTTT. The chain carries TRBV5-1 and TRBJ2-3, with TRBD2 as a possible D gene (6 bases). Trimming left V 0 bases short and J 10 bases short, with 12 bases between. There are 13 residues in the CDR3. Germline V gene sequence: CDR1 SGHRS, CDR2 YFSETQ.

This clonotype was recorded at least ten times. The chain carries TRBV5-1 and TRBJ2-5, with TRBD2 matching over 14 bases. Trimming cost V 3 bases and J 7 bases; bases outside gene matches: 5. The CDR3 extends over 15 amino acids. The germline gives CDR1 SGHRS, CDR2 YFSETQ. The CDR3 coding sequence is TGCGCCAGCAGCTGGACTAGCGGGGGGTCAGGGACCCAGTACTTC. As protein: CASSWTSGGSGTQYF. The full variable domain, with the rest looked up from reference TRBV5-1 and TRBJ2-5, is KAGVTQTPRYLIKTRGQQVTLSCSPISGHRSVSWYQQTPGQGLQFLFEYFSETQRNKGNFPGRFSGRQFSNSRSEMNVSTLELGDSALYLCASSWTSGGSGTQYFGPGTRLLVL.

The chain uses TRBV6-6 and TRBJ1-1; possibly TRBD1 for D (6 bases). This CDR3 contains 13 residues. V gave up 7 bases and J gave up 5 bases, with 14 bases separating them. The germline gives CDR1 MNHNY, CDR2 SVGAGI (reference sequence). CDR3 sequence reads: CASTPTGQTEAFF. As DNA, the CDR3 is TGTGCCAGCACCCCAACAGGGCAGACTGAAGCTTTCTTT.

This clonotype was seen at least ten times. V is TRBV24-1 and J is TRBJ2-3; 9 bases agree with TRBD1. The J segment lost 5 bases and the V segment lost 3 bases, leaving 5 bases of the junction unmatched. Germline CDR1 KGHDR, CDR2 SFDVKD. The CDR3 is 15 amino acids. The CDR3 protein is CATSDPGQGLDTQYF. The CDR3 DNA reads TGTGCCACCAGTGATCCGGGACAGGGATTAGATACGCAGTATTTT.

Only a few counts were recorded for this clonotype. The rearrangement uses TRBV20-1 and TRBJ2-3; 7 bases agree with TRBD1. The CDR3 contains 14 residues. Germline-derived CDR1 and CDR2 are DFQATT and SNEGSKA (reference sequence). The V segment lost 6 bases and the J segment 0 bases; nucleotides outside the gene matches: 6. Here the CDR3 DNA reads TGCAGTGCCCCAGACAGGGATAGCACAGATACGCAGTATTTT. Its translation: CSAPDRDSTDTQYF.

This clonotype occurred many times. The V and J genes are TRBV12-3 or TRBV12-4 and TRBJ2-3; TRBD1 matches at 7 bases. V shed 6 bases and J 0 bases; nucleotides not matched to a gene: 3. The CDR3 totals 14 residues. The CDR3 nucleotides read TGTGCCAGCAGAGTGACAGGGAGCACAGATACGCAGTATTTT. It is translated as CASRVTGSTDTQYF.

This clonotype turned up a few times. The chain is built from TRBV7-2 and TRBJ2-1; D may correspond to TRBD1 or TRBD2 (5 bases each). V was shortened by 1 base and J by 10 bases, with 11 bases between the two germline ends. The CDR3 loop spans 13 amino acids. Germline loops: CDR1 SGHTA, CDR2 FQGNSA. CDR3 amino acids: CASSLDLGTEQFF. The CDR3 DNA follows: TGTGCCAGCAGCTTAGATTTGGGGACCGAGCAGTTCTTC.

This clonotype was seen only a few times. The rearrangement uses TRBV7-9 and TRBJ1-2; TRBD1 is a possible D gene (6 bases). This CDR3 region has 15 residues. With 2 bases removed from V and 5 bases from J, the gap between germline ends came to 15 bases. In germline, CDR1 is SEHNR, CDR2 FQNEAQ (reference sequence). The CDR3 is CASSLLGGPSYGYTF. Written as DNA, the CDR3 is TGTGCCAGCAGCTTATTGGGGGGGCCAAGTTATGGCTACACCTTC.

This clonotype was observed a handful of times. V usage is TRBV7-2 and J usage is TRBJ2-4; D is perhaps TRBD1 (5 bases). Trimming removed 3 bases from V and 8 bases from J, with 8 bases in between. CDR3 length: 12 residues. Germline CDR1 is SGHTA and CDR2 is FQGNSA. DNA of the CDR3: TGTGCCAGCAGCTTGGCCAGGGACATTCAGTACTTC. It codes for CASSLARDIQYF.

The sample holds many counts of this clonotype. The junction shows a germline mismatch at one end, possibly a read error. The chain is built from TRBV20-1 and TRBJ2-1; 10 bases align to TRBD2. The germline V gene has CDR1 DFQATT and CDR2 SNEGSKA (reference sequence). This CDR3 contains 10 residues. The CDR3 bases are TGCAGTGCGGGGACTAGCGTCCGGTGGTTC. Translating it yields CSAGTSVRWF.

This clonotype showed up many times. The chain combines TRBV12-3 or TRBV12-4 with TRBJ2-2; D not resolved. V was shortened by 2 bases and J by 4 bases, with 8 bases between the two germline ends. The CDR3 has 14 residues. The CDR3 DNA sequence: TGTGCCAGCAGTTTATTTAGGGTCACCGGGGAGCTGTTTTTT. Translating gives CASSLFRVTGELFF.